This T cell receptor beta chain was sequenced for a study of tumor-infiltrating lymphocytes in primary liver carcinoma. At the level of the study: Tumors measured about 4 to 11 cm and were stage T1-T3 N0M0. Tissue type made little difference to sample yields of roughly 3.5 to 7.5 million productive TCRbeta reads.

Germline DNA was extracted alongside blood RNA, which was obtained from unsorted whole blood. TCR beta cDNA was reverse-transcribed from 500 ng of total RNA. The reaction used a constant-region primer and ProtoScript II reverse transcriptase. Three-round nested multiplex PCR performed with slightly modified ARM-PCR produced the TCR beta libraries. The first two PCR rounds used TRBV1-TRBV30 primers with a Cbeta primer, 10 cycles each. TCRdb re-analysed the multiplex PCR reads in MiXCR, keeping a single row per CDR3 protein. The sample carries hundreds of thousands of distinct CDR3 sequences, about three fifths recorded once. Trimming cost V 2 bases and J 6 bases, with 11 bases left between them. Germline CDR1 SGHNT, CDR2 YENEEA. This CDR3 is 14 amino acids long.

Specimen: peripheral blood. This sequence originates from a woman in her twenties or thirties with primary liver carcinoma and hepatitis B virus infection. J is TRBJ2-1 and V is TRBV11-3, with D hard to call. CDR3: CASSLLGGPNEQFF. Written as DNA, the CDR3 is TGTGCCAGCAGCTTATTAGGCGGCCCCAATGAGCAGTTCTTC.